A single TCR beta chain is shown here with its context. The antigen is not known. The CDR3 has 13 residues. V shed 5 bases and J shed 10 bases, with 17 bases lying between them. Germline CDR1 reads MNHEY; CDR2 reads SMNVEV (reference sequence). The data are from a study of T cells in narcolepsy. Measured with immunoSEQ multiplex PCR; TCRdb has only the in-frame clones, and not every one. The data contain tens of thousands of clones, 60% to 85% of them seen just once; the ten biggest clones take up roughly 6.6%. General study points: Autoreactive clonotypes reportedly recurred in blood of same and different patients, not controls.

The sample consisted of memory (CD45RA-) CD4+ T cells from blood. V and J are TRBV27 and TRBJ1-1; D perhaps matches TRBD1 (6 bases). The source of this sequence is a human donor in good health. CDR3 sequence reads: CASSTTGWEVAFF. As DNA, the CDR3 is TGTGCCAGCAGTACCACAGGGTGGGAGGTAGCTTTCTTT.